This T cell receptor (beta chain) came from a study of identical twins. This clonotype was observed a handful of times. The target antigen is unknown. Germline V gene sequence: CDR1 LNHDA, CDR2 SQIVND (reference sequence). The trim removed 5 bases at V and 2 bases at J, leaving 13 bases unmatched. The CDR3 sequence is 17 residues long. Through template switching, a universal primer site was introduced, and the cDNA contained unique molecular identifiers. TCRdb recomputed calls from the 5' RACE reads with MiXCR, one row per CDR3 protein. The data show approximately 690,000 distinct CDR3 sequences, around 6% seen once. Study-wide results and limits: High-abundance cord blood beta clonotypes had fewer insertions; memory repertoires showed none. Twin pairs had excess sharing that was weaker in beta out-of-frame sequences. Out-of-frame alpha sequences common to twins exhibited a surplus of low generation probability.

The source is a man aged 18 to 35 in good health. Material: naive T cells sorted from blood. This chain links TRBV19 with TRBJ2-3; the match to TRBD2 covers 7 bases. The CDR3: CASSPQGRERPTDTQYF. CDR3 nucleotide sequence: TGTGCCAGTAGTCCTCAAGGGCGGGAGAGACCCACAGATACGCAGTATTTT.